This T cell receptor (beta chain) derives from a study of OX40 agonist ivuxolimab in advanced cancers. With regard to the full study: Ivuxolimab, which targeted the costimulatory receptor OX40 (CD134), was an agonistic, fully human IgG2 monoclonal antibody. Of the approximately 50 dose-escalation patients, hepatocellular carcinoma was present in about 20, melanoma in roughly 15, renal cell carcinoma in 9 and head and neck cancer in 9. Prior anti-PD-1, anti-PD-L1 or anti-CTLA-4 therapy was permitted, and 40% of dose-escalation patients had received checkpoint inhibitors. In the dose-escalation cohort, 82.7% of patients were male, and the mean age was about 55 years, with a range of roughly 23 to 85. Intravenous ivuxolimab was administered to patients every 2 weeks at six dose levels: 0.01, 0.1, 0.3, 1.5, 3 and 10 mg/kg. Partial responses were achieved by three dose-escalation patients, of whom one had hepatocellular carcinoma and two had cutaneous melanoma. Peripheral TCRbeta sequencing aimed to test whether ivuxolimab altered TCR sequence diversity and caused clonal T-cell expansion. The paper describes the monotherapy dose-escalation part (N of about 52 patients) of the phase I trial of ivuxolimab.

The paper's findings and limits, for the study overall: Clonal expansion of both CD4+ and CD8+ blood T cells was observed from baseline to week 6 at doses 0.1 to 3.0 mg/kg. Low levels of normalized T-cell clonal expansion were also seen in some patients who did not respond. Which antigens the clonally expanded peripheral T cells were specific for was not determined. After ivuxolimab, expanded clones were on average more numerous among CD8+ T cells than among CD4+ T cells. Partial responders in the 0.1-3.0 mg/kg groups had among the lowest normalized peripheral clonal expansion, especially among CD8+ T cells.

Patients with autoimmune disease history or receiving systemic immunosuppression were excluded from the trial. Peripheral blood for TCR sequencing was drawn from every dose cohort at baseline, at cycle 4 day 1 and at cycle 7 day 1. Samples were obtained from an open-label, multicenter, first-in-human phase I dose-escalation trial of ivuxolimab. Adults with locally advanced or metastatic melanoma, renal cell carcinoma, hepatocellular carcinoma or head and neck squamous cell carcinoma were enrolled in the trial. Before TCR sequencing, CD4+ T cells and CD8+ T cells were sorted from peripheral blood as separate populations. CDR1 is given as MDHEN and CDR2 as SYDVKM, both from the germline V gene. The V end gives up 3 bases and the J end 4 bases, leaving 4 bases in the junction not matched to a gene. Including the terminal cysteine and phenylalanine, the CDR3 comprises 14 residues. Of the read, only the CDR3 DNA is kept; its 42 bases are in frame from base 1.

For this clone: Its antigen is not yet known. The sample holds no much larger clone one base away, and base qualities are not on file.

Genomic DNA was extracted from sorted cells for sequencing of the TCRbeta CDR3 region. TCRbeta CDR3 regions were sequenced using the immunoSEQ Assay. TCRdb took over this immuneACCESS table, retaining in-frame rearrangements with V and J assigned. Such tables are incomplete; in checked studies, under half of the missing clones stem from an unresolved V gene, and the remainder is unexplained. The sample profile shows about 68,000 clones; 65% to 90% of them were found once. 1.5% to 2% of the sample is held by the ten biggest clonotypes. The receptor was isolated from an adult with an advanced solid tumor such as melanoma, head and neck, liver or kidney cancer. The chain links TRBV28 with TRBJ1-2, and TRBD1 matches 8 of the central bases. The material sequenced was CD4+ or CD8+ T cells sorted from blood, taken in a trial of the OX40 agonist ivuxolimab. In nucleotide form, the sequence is TGTGCCAGCAGTTTCCGGACAGGGAGCTATGGCTACACCTTC. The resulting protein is CASSFRTGSYGYTF.